This T cell receptor (beta chain) derives from a study of Graves' ophthalmopathy and Graves' hyperthyroidism (dated by TCRdb to the late 2010s). About the investigation overall: Hyperthyroidism was considered stable if no progression to ophthalmopathy occurred within 18 months of follow-up. Following sample collection, hyperthyroidism patients were given methimazole at a starting dose of 30 mg daily, and ophthalmopathy patients were given high-dose intravenous methylprednisolone. In total, around 140 blood samples were TCR-sequenced: 40 to 45 ophthalmopathy, some 80 hyperthyroidism and about 17 hyperthyroidism-to-ophthalmopathy patients. The study used TCR beta repertoire signatures to distinguish Graves' ophthalmopathy from Graves' hyperthyroidism and to predict progression to ophthalmopathy. In over 5 hyperthyroidism patients, the T-cell repertoire of thyroid tissue was compared with the T-cell repertoire of blood. To explore V-J signatures that distinguish ophthalmopathy from hyperthyroidism, a discovery set of 95 to 100 patients was enrolled, made up of 43 with ophthalmopathy and roughly 55 with stable hyperthyroidism. An independent validation cohort was composed of some 19 hyperthyroidism patients and roughly 16 patients who later progressed from hyperthyroidism to ophthalmopathy.

For repertoire sequencing, TCR beta CDR3 regions were amplified from RNA transcripts. A first-round RT-PCR used HTBI primers with the Qiagen OneStep RT-PCR kit, followed by a second-round multiplex PCR, size selection and purification. The libraries underwent paired-end sequencing with 100 bp reads on an Illumina HiSeq2000. The study's own analysis went as follows. SOAPnuke was used to process the reads, removing any read that contained adapters or uncalled bases, had a mean Phred below 15, or lacked an exact match to the constant primer or identifier. COPE v1.2.5 was used to merge the high-quality paired reads. Clonotypes were defined as unique nucleotide sequences and were aligned to IMGT TRB V, D and J references using MiTCR v1.1. The analysis was limited to V-J combinations with a frequency above 0.0001, which together covered approximately 99% of repertoires. For each V-J combination, a TCR clonal expansion and chaos score was defined as the ratio of F50 clonal expansion to chaos observed in the TCRdist matrix. Welch's t-statistics and random forest were used to narrow the features down to about twelve V-J combinations, which were then fed into a naive Bayes classifier. The Morisita-Horn index was used to measure how similar the thyroid and blood repertoires were. TCRdb reprocessing: public reads trimmed at Q25 with fastp, clones called with MiXCR, in-frame beta chains kept. Under each unique CDR3 protein, matching rows form one entry showing the most common genes and DNA. The V and J calls were determined by TCRdb, not by the authors. The sample table contains over a million distinct CDR3 sequences; only one count was recorded for roughly 35% of them. The ten top clones hold around 10% of the sample.

This clonotype has a count of ten or more. The specificity of this receptor is unknown. Within one base of it there is no much larger clone, and no base qualities were kept. Patients with hyperthyroidism were aged 18 to 65 years, had been newly diagnosed, and had a disease duration of less than 2 months. Patients with other autoimmune diseases, uncontrolled infections, pregnancy or lactation were excluded from the study. Clinical symptoms, serum thyroxine, TRAb, thyroid ultrasound and orbital computed tomography formed the basis of the diagnosis. Total RNA was extracted with Trizol reagent and quality-checked on an Agilent 2100 Bioanalyzer. As encoded in the germline V gene, CDR1 is SGHTA while CDR2 is FQGNSA. Taken from cysteine to phenylalanine, the CDR3 has 15 residues. Kept here is only the CDR3 DNA, which spans 45 bases and is read in frame from base 1. V is reduced by 0 bases and J by 2 bases, leaving a spacing of 10 bases between them.

On the study overall, not on this receptor specifically: Most of the expanded thyroid clonotypes with a frequency above 0.001 were also detected in blood, and it was suggested that the thyroid immune response may be reflected by blood repertoires. The 13-signature model separated ophthalmopathy from stable hyperthyroidism with around 90% sensitivity and about 84% specificity in cross-validation, and 80%/75% in the test set. Sample size was not statistically predetermined, and group allocation was not concealed from the investigators. In validation, the model predicted ophthalmopathy progression with more than 70% sensitivity and 72.22% specificity; fewer than 15 predicted patients were CT-confirmed with GO in a median of approximately 6.5 months.

The chain is assembled from TRBV7-2 and TRBJ2-5, with a tentative D gene TRBD1 over 5 matching bases. The receptor was isolated from an adult man with Graves' hyperthyroidism. The sample taken for sequencing was peripheral blood or thyroid tissue (not recorded which). The CDR3 corresponds to CASSLAHRKQETQYF. At the DNA level, the sequence is TGTGCCAGCAGCTTAGCTCACAGGAAACAAGAGACCCAGTACTTC.